One sample yielded the 19 T cell receptor beta chains listed below, sequenced in a study of CD8 T cells in Susac syndrome. Reverse transcription of roughly 0.5 to 1 ug RNA was performed with random hexamers. TCRdb reprocessed the immunoSEQ multiplex PCR reads with MiXCR, giving one entry per CDR3 protein. The sample contains approximately 300,000 distinct CDR3 sequences, approximately 85% of which appear only once. The sequencing sample was made of CD8+ T cells from PBMCs. Source of these receptors: a human donor with multiple sclerosis.

The chain carries TRBV7-3 and TRBJ2-2; 14 positions match TRBD2. J gave up 6 bases and V 6 bases, and 9 bases lay outside the gene matches. Germline loops: CDR1 SGHTA, CDR2 FQGTGA. The CDR3 length is 17 residues. CDR3 nucleotide sequence: TGTGCCAGCAGTTCGACCGGGACTAGCGGGAGAGCCGGGGAGCTGTTTTTT. Translated: CASSSTGTSGRAGELFF.

This sequence joins TRBV6-2 or TRBV6-3 and TRBJ2-7, with D unresolved. Trimming stripped 5 bases from V and 3 bases from J, with 14 bases between. Germline CDR1 reads MNHEY; CDR2 reads SVGEGT. The CDR3 contains 14 residues. The CDR3 loop reads CASSLRVSRYEQYF. CDR3 sequence (DNA): TGTGCCAGCAGTCTCAGAGTTTCTCGCTACGAGCAGTACTTC.

This clonotype was picked up a small number of times. The chain recombines TRBV7-9 with TRBJ2-7; tentative D call: TRBD1 (5 bases). The ends were cut back, 2 bases at V and 5 bases at J, with 7 bases in the middle. Germline-derived CDR1 and CDR2 are SEHNR and FQNEAQ (reference sequence). CDR3 size: 12 residues. This CDR3 reads CASSLQGNEQYF. The CDR3 DNA sequence: TGTGCCAGCAGCTTACAGGGTAACGAGCAGTACTTC.

The J gene is TRBJ1-5, the V gene TRBV20-1; the D gene is possibly TRBD1 (5 bases). Germline V gene data show CDR1 as DFQATT and CDR2 as SNEGSKA (reference sequence). The germline V and J ends were trimmed by 6 bases and 8 bases, with 23 bases remaining between them. There are 15 residues in the CDR3. The CDR3 region has the DNA TGCAGTGCAGCCCCCCAGGGTGCCCTAACTAAGCCCCAGCATTTT. It specifies CSAAPQGALTKPQHF.

The chain employs TRBV28 and TRBJ2-2, with 8 bases matching TRBD1. The CDR3 sequence is 13 residues long. Germline loops: CDR1 MDHEN, CDR2 SYDVKM. The V and J ends lost 9 bases and 1 base, in that order; junction bases with no gene match: 1. The CDR3 sequence is CARGTGNTGELFF. For the CDR3, the DNA is TGTGCCAGGGGGACAGGGAACACCGGGGAGCTGTTTTTT.

The chain couples TRBV19 to TRBJ2-3, with 10 bases that match TRBD2. Losses at the gene ends were 3 bases for V and 3 bases for J; bases not matched to a gene: 3. Germline V gene lookup returns CDR1 LNHDA and CDR2 SQIVND (reference sequence). This CDR3 comprises 15 residues. The CDR3 coding sequence is TGTGCCAGTAGTATTCTAGCGGGAGCGACAGATACGCAGTATTTT. As protein: CASSILAGATDTQYF.

This rearrangement joins TRBV20-1 to TRBJ2-1; 11 bases agree with TRBD2. Germline V gene sequence: CDR1 DFQATT, CDR2 SNEGSKA (reference sequence). This CDR3 spans 15 amino acids. The junction had 4 bases not matched to a gene; V was cut back by 3 bases and J by 3 bases. The CDR3 DNA reads TGCAGTGCTAGTAGCGGGAGGGAGATCTACAATGAGCAGTTCTTC. This codes for CSASSGREIYNEQFF.

The chain links TRBV30 to TRBJ1-1, with a weak D call TRBD1 (6 bases). CDR1 GTSNPN and CDR2 SVGIG come from the germline V gene (reference sequence). V lost 3 bases, J lost 5 bases, and 16 bases lay in between. This CDR3 is 14 amino acids long. The CDR3 sequence: CAWRALGGWTEAFF. CDR3 in DNA: TGTGCCTGGAGGGCCCTCGGGGGCTGGACTGAAGCTTTCTTT.

The J gene is TRBJ2-7, the V gene TRBV6-2 or TRBV6-3, with TRBD2 matching over 13 bases. The CDR3 extends over 16 amino acids. J was trimmed by 2 bases and V by 3 bases; bases with no gene match: 4. The germline CDR1 and CDR2 sequences are MNHEY and SVGEGT. The CDR3 DNA is TGTGCCAGCAGTTATCGTGGACTAGCGGGGGCCTACGAGCAGTACTTC. Translation: CASSYRGLAGAYEQYF.

V is TRBV27 and J is TRBJ2-6; D may be TRBD1 (5 bases). This CDR3 contains 19 residues. Germline V lookup: CDR1 MNHEY, CDR2 SMNVEV (reference sequence). V was clipped by 2 bases and J by 0 bases, with 17 bases between them. The CDR3 is CASSLQGGRSVSGANVLTF. The CDR3, as DNA: TGTGCCAGCAGTTTACAGGGTGGACGGTCGGTCTCTGGGGCCAACGTCCTGACTTTC.

The chain couples TRBV11-2 to TRBJ2-1; D call uncertain. Trimming stripped 5 bases from V and 8 bases from J, with 13 bases between. This CDR3 comprises 13 residues. In germline, CDR1 is SGHAT, CDR2 FQNNGV. CDR3 sequence (DNA): TGTGCCAGCAGCCCTCTCCTAAAGGATGAGCAGTTCTTC. This codes for CASSPLLKDEQFF.

The chain is built from TRBV7-9 and TRBJ2-7; D ambiguous. The CDR3 runs 15 residues. Germline V gives CDR1 SEHNR, CDR2 FQNEAQ (reference sequence). V was trimmed by 1 base and J by 2 bases, leaving 12 bases between them. The CDR3 bases are TGTGCCAGCAGCTTAGGGCTAGTAGGGCCCTACGAGCAGTACTTC. Its translation: CASSLGLVGPYEQYF. Complete variable domain (other parts from reference TRBV7-9 and TRBJ2-7): DTGVSQNPRHKITKRGQNVTFRCDPISEHNRLYWYRQTLGQGPEFLTYFQNEAQLEKSRLLSDRFSAERPKGSFSTLEIQRTEQGDSAMYLCASSLGLVGPYEQYFGPGTRLTVT.

The V and J genes are TRBV12-3 or TRBV12-4 and TRBJ1-5, with D maybe TRBD1 (5 bases). The CDR3 extends over 14 amino acids. Trimming took off 6 bases at V and 9 bases at J, with 18 bases between the two ends. For the CDR3, the DNA is TGTGCCAGCAGCCCCGGGACCGCGGCGCGGCCCCAGCATTTT. Its translation: CASSPGTAARPQHF.

The gene calls are TRBV6-1 and TRBJ2-1; D remains unclear. The V gene lost 7 bases and the J gene lost 1 base, with 14 bases spanning the gap. The CDR3 extends over 15 amino acids. Germline CDR1 and CDR2: MNHNS and SASEGT. The CDR3 loop reads CASTALGASYNEQFF. The CDR3 DNA reads TGTGCCAGCACCGCCCTGGGCGCTTCCTACAATGAGCAGTTCTTC.

The V call is TRBV7-6, the J call TRBJ2-7, with D possibly being TRBD2 (5 bases). Trimming removed 6 bases from V and 0 bases from J, with 15 bases in between. Germline CDR1 is SGHVS and CDR2 is FNYEAQ. There are 15 residues in the CDR3. Here the CDR3 reads CASSPTADLSYEQYF. The CDR3 DNA is TGTGCCAGCAGTCCCACAGCGGACCTCTCCTACGAGCAGTACTTC.

In this sample, this clonotype turned up a few times. V gene TRBV6-5 combines with J gene TRBJ2-7, with TRBD1 as a possible D gene (5 bases). Germline lookup yields CDR1 MNHEY and CDR2 SVGAGI. The CDR3 has 13 amino acids. Trimming removed 2 bases at V and 4 bases at J, with 9 bases between. The CDR3, as DNA: TGTGCCAGCAGTTACCCGGACATTTACGAGCAGTACTTC. Translation: CASSYPDIYEQYF.

This clonotype has only one observation. The genes are TRBV4-1 and TRBJ2-5, with 9 positions matching TRBD2. The germline V gene has CDR1 MGHRA and CDR2 YSYEKL. There are 15 residues in the CDR3. The junction had 8 bases not matched to a gene; V was cut back by 4 bases and J by 5 bases. CDR3 loop: CASSPAAGGVETQYF. CDR3 DNA sequence: TGCGCCAGCAGCCCGGCGGCGGGAGGGGTCGAGACCCAGTACTTC.

The chain employs TRBV28 and TRBJ2-3; the match to TRBD2 covers 7 bases. With 1 base clipped from V and 0 bases from J, the junction kept 7 bases outside the gene matches. The V gene's germline CDR1 is MDHEN and CDR2 SYDVKM. The CDR3 is 17 amino acids. CDR3: CASSLYYASGSTDTQYF. The CDR3, as DNA: TGTGCCAGCAGTTTATATTACGCTAGCGGTAGCACAGATACGCAGTATTTT.

This clonotype appeared a single time. The chain combines TRBV24-1 with TRBJ1-2, with TRBD1 identical over 8 bases. V shed 9 bases, J shed 0 bases, and the junction held 5 bases outside the gene matches. Germline V gene sequence: CDR1 KGHDR, CDR2 SFDVKD. The CDR3 sequence is 14 residues long. In nucleotides, the CDR3 is TGTGCCACCCAGGGACAGGACCCTAACTATGGCTACACCTTC. It codes for CATQGQDPNYGYTF.